These 19 T cell receptor beta chains were sequenced from one sample in a study of CXCR3-negative and CXCR3-positive naive CD8 T cells. Study observations and caveats: The study found more hydrophobic TRB CDR3s in CXCR3-positive naive cells than in CXCR3-negative naive cells.

With UMI labels, 5' RACE was used to prepare the TRB cDNA libraries. TCRdb processed the 5' RACE reads again and assigns one entry to each CDR3 protein, with no DNA. Here the sample table reports tens of thousands of distinct CDR3 sequences. No cognate antigen is known for these TCRs. The sample consisted of naive CXCR3+ CD8+ T cells from blood. Described subset: CD45RO-CCR7+CD27+CD95- naive CD8+ T cells expressing CXCR3 (TNR3+). Source of these receptors: a human donor in good health. Some clones in this sample may be carry-over from other donors' samples.

The V call is TRBV11-2, the J call TRBJ2-2. The CDR3 has 11 amino acids. CDR1 is SGHAT, CDR2 FQNNGV, per germline. The CDR3 loop reads CASSSPTQLFF.

The chain's CDR3 is CASSLALGGTDTQYF. The chain employs TRBV7-9 and TRBJ2-3. This CDR3 region has 15 residues. The germline gives CDR1 SEHNR, CDR2 FQNEAQ (reference sequence).

V is TRBV12-3 or TRBV12-4 and J is TRBJ2-2. There are 15 residues in the CDR3. The chain's CDR3 is CASFPGTPNTGELFF.

The rearrangement uses TRBV7-6 and TRBJ2-1; TCRdb proposes TRBD1, but this gene call is untestable without DNA. The CDR3 is 15 amino acids. Looked up from germline, CDR1 is SGHVS and CDR2 is FNYEAQ. CDR3 amino acids: CASSLGQTKYNEQFF.

The chain joins TRBV4-3 to TRBJ1-2; absent DNA, TCRdb's TRBD1 call cannot be checked. The CDR3 runs to 17 residues. Germline-derived CDR1 and CDR2 are LGHNA and YSLEER. CDR3 amino acids: CASSQDSTGGGLYGYTF.

The CDR3 sequence: CASSSRVAGELFF. The V gene is TRBV28, the J gene TRBJ2-2; the D gene TCRdb calls, TRBD2, cannot be checked with no DNA. The length of the CDR3 is 13 residues. CDR1 MDHEN and CDR2 SYDVKM come from the germline V gene.

J is TRBJ2-1 and V is TRBV3-1; TCRdb selects TRBD2, and the lack of DNA leaves this call unchecked. The CDR3 totals 13 residues. The germline V gene has CDR1 LGHDT and CDR2 YNNKEL (reference sequence). The CDR3 reads CATGLAADNEQFF.

The rearrangement links TRBV7-9 to TRBJ2-7; TCRdb gives TRBD2 as the D gene, but with no DNA this cannot be confirmed. This CDR3 spans 15 amino acids. Germline assignment: CDR1 SEHNR and CDR2 FQNEAQ (reference sequence). CDR3 sequence: CASSLGTDLTYEQYF. The variable domain in full, with the rest retrieved from reference TRBV7-9 and TRBJ2-7, is DTGVSQNPRHKITKRGQNVTFRCDPISEHNRLYWYRQTLGQGPEFLTYFQNEAQLEKSRLLSDRFSAERPKGSFSTLEIQRTEQGDSAMYLCASSLGTDLTYEQYFGPGTRLTVT.

This chain uses TRBV10-3 with TRBJ2-3; the D call from TCRdb, TRBD2, cannot be confirmed without DNA. CDR1 and CDR2 (germline): ENHRY, SYGVKD. CDR3 length: 17 amino acids. CDR3 in amino acids: CAISVQTTGLITDTQYF.

The V call is TRBV7-8, the J call TRBJ1-1; absent DNA, TCRdb's TRBD1 call cannot be checked. CDR3 size: 12 residues. The germline V gene has CDR1 SGHVS and CDR2 FQNEAQ. The CDR3 sequence: CASSPGTGEAFF. Based on the CDR3 plus reference TRBV7-8 and TRBJ1-1, the full variable domain is GAGVSQSPRYKVAKRGQDVALRCDPISGHVSLFWYQQALGQGPEFLTYFQNEAQLDKSGLPSDRFFAERPEGSVSTLKIQRTQQEDSAVYLCASSPGTGEAFFGQGTRLTVV.

The V and J genes are TRBV7-9 and TRBJ2-5; lacking DNA, the TRBD2 call made by TCRdb goes unchecked. Germline V lookup: CDR1 SEHNR, CDR2 FQNEAQ (reference sequence). The CDR3 is 16 residues long. The CDR3 spells CASSWPGTAGYETQYF.

The V and J genes are TRBV12-3 or TRBV12-4 and TRBJ2-3; TCRdb names TRBD1, which stays unverified in the absence of DNA. CDR3 length: 14 residues. The CDR3 reads CASSQGPYIGTQYF.

The chain uses TRBV6-6 and TRBJ2-7. The CDR3 length is 13 residues. Germline CDR1 is MNHNY and CDR2 is SVGAGI (reference sequence). The CDR3 loop is CASSYGWGYEQYF.

The rearrangement joins TRBV7-9 to TRBJ1-1; TCRdb proposes TRBD1, but this gene call is untestable without DNA. Germline lookup yields CDR1 SEHNR and CDR2 FQNEAQ (reference sequence). The CDR3 has 15 amino acids. The CDR3 reads CASSLPAGANTEAFF.

The chain joins TRBV28 to TRBJ2-1; TCRdb's D call, TRBD2, is unchecked because there is no DNA. The CDR3 extends over 16 amino acids. Germline loops: CDR1 MDHEN, CDR2 SYDVKM. CDR3 in amino acids: CASSLAGLVRFNEQFF. Together with reference TRBV28 and TRBJ2-1, the CDR3 gives the full variable domain: DVKVTQSSRYLVKRTGEKVFLECVQDMDHENMFWYRQDPGLGLRLIYFSYDVKMKEKGDIPEGYSVSREKKERFSLILESASTNQTSMYLCASSLAGLVRFNEQFFGPGTRLTVL.

The chain is built from TRBV28 and TRBJ2-5; TCRdb designates TRBD2, a call that cannot be tested without DNA. Germline CDR1 is MDHEN and CDR2 is SYDVKM. The CDR3 is 15 residues long. CDR3 protein: CASSRTSGNQETQYF.

The rearrangement uses TRBV3-2 and TRBJ2-7; TCRdb gives TRBD1 as the D gene, but with no DNA this cannot be confirmed. TRBV3-2 is reported as a pseudogene. This CDR3 region has 17 residues. CDR3 amino acids: CASSQFPSMTGWREQYF.

CDR3 region: CSVEEAPTGNTGELFF. The chain couples TRBV29-1 to TRBJ2-2; TCRdb selects TRBD1, and the lack of DNA leaves this call unchecked. The germline V gene has CDR1 SQVTM and CDR2 ANQGSEA. The CDR3 loop spans 16 amino acids.

Here the CDR3 reads CASNYDFDRSSYEQYF. The V and J genes are TRBV28 and TRBJ2-7. The CDR3 loop spans 16 amino acids. Germline CDR1 is MDHEN and CDR2 is SYDVKM.